The next 7 T cell receptor beta chains were all read from a single sample in a study of technical replicates of blood from a few donors. The repertoire was sequenced with immunoSEQ multiplex PCR; TCRdb's copy has only in-frame clones and lacks some. The data hold roughly 81,000 clones, with about 86% observed a single time. The specimen sequenced was PBMCs. These TCRs come from a human donor in good health. Some clones in this sample may be carry-over from other donors' samples.

The chain employs TRBV7-6 and TRBJ2-1, with 8 bases identical to TRBD2. Germline V lookup: CDR1 SGHVS, CDR2 FNYEAQ. V dropped 2 bases and J dropped 14; count of bases not matched to a gene: 14. This CDR3 spans 15 amino acids. CDR3 region: CASSLSSSSGAGEFF. CDR3 nucleotide sequence: TGTGCCAGCAGCTTATCTTCTAGTAGCGGGGCGGGCGAGTTCTTC.

The V and J genes are TRBV7-6 and TRBJ1-1, with a weak D call TRBD1 (5 bases). The CDR3 consists of 16 residues. The germline gives CDR1 SGHVS, CDR2 FNYEAQ. Trimming shortened V by 5 bases and J by 0 bases, and 16 bases separated the two germline ends. CDR3 sequence (DNA): TGTGCCAGCAGCCGCGGGGGGAGGGGCATGAACACTGAAGCTTTCTTT. Amino acid sequence: CASSRGGRGMNTEAFF.

The gene calls are TRBV6-7 and TRBJ2-1, with 9 bases fitting TRBD2. TRBV6-7 counts as an open reading frame of uncertain function. Trimming at V came to 0 bases and at J to 1 base, leaving 13 bases not matched to a gene. The length of the CDR3 is 20 residues. This CDR3 reads CASSYSRASGIGRSYNEQFF. The CDR3 coding sequence is TGTGCCAGCAGTTACTCGAGGGCTAGCGGGATCGGGAGGTCCTACAATGAGCAGTTCTTC.

This clone occurred once. The chain links TRBV7-2 to TRBJ2-5, with 11 nucleotides matching TRBD2. Trimming cost V 3 bases and J 6 bases; bases outside gene matches: 9. The germline gives CDR1 SGHTA, CDR2 FQGNSA. The CDR3 covers 16 residues. DNA of the CDR3: TGTGCCAGCAGCTTGACTAGCGGGGCCCGGCTTCAGACCCAGTACTTC. Amino acids: CASSLTSGARLQTQYF.

This chain's CDR3 is CASSPSGGAHEQFF. In nucleotides, the CDR3 is TGTGCCAGCAGCCCGAGCGGGGGGGCCCATGAGCAGTTCTTC. This sequence joins TRBV7-7 and TRBJ2-1; 10 bases fit TRBD2. CDR3 length: 14 residues. Germline CDR1 reads SSHAT; CDR2 reads FNYEAQ (reference sequence). V was pared by 5 bases and J by 8 bases, with 6 bases of the junction left unmatched.

The chain couples TRBV4-1 to TRBJ2-7; D may be TRBD2 (6 bases). V lost 3 bases, J lost 2 bases, and 14 bases lay in between. Germline V gene lookup returns CDR1 MGHRA and CDR2 YSYEKL. The CDR3 runs to 15 residues. The CDR3 sequence: CASSQTGDGAYEQYF. As DNA, the CDR3 is TGCGCCAGCAGCCAGACGGGAGACGGGGCCTACGAGCAGTACTTC.

V gene TRBV7-2 combines with J gene TRBJ2-1, with TRBD2 identical over 7 bases. Germline trimming cut 0 bases from V and 8 bases from J; bases unmatched to any gene: 7. Germline loops: CDR1 SGHTA, CDR2 FQGNSA. This CDR3 is 15 amino acids long. CDR3 residues: CASSLAASGAHEQFF. DNA of the CDR3: TGTGCCAGCAGCTTAGCCGCTAGCGGAGCACATGAGCAGTTCTTC. Supplemented by reference TRBV7-2 and TRBJ2-1, the full variable domain reads GAGVSQSPSNKVTEKGKDVELRCDPISGHTALYWYRQSLGQGLEFLIYFQGNSAPDKSGLPSDRFSAERTGGSVSTLTIQRTQQEDSAVYLCASSLAASGAHEQFFGPGTRLTVL.